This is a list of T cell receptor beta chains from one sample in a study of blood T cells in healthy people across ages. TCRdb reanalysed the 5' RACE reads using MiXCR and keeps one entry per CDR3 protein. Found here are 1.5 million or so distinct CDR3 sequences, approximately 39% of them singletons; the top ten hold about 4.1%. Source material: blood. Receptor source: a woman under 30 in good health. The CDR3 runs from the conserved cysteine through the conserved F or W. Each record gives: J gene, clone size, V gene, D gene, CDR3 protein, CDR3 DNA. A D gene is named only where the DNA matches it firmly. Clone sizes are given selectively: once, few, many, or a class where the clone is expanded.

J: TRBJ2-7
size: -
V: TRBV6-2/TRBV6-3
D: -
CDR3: CAGSLWDGAYEQYF
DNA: TGTGCCGGCAGTCTCTGGGACGGTGCCTACGAGCAGTACTTC

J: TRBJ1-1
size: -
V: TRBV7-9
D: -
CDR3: CASSSPRRTEAFF
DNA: TGTGCCAGCAGCTCCCCGCGCCGGACTGAAGCTTTCTTT

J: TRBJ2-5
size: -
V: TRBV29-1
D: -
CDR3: CSVGGSNSETQYF
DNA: TGCAGCGTTGGTGGGAGCAATTCAGAGACCCAGTACTTC

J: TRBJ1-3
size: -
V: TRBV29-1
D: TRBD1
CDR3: CSARGTGPQSSGNTIYF
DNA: TGCAGCGCCAGAGGGACAGGGCCCCAGAGCTCTGGAAACACCATATATTTT

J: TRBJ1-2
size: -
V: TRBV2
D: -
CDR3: CASSPTQSPGYTF
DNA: TGTGCCAGCAGCCCTACCCAGAGTCCGGGCTACACCTTC

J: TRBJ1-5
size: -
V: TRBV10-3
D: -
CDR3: CAISESWGAAQPQHF
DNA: TGTGCCATCAGTGAGTCTTGGGGGGCGGCTCAGCCCCAGCATTTT

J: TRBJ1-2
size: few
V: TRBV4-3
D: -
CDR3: CASSQARGQNALYGYTF
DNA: TGCGCCAGCAGCCAAGCCCGCGGACAGAACGCTCTCTATGGCTACACCTTC

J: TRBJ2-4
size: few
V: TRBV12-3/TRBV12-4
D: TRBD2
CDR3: CASSRLGREGRNIQYF
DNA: TGTGCCAGCAGCCGCCTTGGGCGGGAGGGCAGGAACATTCAGTACTTC

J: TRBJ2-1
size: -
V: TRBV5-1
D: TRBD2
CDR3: CASSWGVTSGRNEQFF
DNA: TGCGCCAGCAGCTGGGGCGTAACTAGCGGGAGAAATGAGCAGTTCTTC

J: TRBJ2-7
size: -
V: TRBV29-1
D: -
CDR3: CSVEVDGVYEQYF
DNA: TGCAGCGTTGAAGTTGACGGAGTTTACGAGCAGTACTTC

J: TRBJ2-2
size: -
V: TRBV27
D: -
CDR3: CASSTNWVRNTGELFF
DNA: TGTGCCAGCAGTACCAATTGGGTCAGGAACACCGGGGAGCTGTTTTTT

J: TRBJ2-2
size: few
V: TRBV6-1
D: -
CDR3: CASSKPGTTNTGELFF
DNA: TGTGCCAGCAGTAAACCGGGGACAACGAACACCGGGGAGCTGTTTTTT

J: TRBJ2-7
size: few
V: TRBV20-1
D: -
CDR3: CSARVGPRAYEQYF
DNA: TGCAGTGCTAGAGTGGGCCCAAGGGCCTACGAGCAGTACTTC

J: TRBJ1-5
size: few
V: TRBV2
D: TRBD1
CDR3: CASSYRTGYNQPQHF
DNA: TGTGCCAGCAGTTACCGGACAGGCTACAATCAGCCCCAGCATTTT

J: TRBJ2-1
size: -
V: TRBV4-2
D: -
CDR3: CANSQDALRYNEQFF
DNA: TGTGCCAACAGCCAAGACGCACTACGATACAATGAGCAGTTCTTC

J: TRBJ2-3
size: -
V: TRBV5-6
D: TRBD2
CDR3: CASSLLLATSTDAQYF
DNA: TGTGCCAGCAGCTTGCTATTAGCGACTAGCACAGATGCGCAGTATTTT

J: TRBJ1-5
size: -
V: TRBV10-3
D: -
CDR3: CAISDRDYSNLPQHF
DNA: TGTGCCATCAGTGATAGAGATTATAGCAATCTGCCCCAGCATTTT

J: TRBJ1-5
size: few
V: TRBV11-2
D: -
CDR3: CASSLGNPFDRGNQPQHF
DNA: TGTGCCAGCAGCCTGGGGAACCCGTTTGACAGAGGCAATCAGCCCCAGCATTTT